Here is one T cell receptor beta chain with its context. Assay: immunoSEQ multiplex PCR; the TCRdb copy retains only in-frame clones and omits some. The sample yields 40,000 to 50,000 clones, 80% to 90% seen once. The data were obtained in a study of blood T cell repertoires in COVID-19. Turning to the study itself: T cells, B-cell-depleted T cells, or PBMCs provided the cDNA or gDNA that served as material.

V was pared by 6 bases and J by 5 bases, with 3 bases of the junction left unmatched. CDR3 length: 14 residues. The V gene's germline CDR1 is LGHDT and CDR2 YNNKEL (reference sequence). Sequenced sample: peripheral blood. The sequence came from a man younger than 40 with active or convalescent COVID-19. This chain links TRBV3-1 (or the pseudogene TRBV3-2) with TRBJ2-3, with TRBD2 identical over 12 bases. CDR3 in amino acids: CASSRLAGVDTQYF. CDR3 nucleotides: TGTGCCAGCAGTCGACTAGCGGGGGTAGATACGCAGTATTTT.